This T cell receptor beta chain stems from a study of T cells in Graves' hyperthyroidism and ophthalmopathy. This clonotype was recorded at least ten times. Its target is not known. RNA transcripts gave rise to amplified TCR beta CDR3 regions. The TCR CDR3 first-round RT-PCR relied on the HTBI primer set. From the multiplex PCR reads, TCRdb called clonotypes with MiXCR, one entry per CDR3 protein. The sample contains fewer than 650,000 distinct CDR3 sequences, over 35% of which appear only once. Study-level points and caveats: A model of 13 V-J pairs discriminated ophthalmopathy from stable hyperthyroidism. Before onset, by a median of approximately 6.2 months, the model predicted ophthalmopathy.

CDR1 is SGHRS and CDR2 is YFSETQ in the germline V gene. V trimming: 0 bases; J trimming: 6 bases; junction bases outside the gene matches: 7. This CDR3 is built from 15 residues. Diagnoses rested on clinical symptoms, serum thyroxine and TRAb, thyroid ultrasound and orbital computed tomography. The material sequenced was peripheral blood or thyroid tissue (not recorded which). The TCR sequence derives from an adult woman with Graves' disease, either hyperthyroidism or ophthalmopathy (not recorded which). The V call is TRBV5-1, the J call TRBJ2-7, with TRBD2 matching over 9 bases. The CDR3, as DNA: TGCGCCAGCAGCTTGGGGTCGGGACTAGCATTCGAGCAGTACTTC. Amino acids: CASSLGSGLAFEQYF. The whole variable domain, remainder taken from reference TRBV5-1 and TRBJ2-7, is KAGVTQTPRYLIKTRGQQVTLSCSPISGHRSVSWYQQTPGQGLQFLFEYFSETQRNKGNFPGRFSGRQFSNSRSEMNVSTLELGDSALYLCASSLGSGLAFEQYFGPGTRLTVT.